Each of the 16 T cell receptor beta chains below was sequenced from the same sample in a study of T cell therapy after organ transplantation. The antigens of these receptors remain unknown. Time point here: 4-8 weeks after completion of therapy. Clones were sequenced by immunoSEQ multiplex PCR, and TCRdb holds only the in-frame ones, with some missing. The table includes 15,000 to 20,000 clones, about 81% detected once. The input for sequencing was CD8+ T cells from blood, taken after autologous CMV-specific T cell therapy. The receptor set was obtained from a human patient who had received a solid organ transplant and had CMV disease. Some T cells may be provided by the graft donor.

The V and J genes are TRBV27 and TRBJ2-3, with 7 bases identical to TRBD1. The CDR3 spans 15 residues. Germline V gene sequence: CDR1 MNHEY, CDR2 SMNVEV (reference sequence). V gave up 10 bases and J gave up 2 bases; unmatched junction bases: 12. The CDR3 DNA reads TGTGCCACCCACACACTGACAGGGACCACAGATACGCAGTATTTT. Its translation is CATHTLTGTTDTQYF.

The rearrangement uses TRBV4-1 and TRBJ1-5; 9 nucleotides agree with TRBD1. Germline-derived CDR1 and CDR2 are MGHRA and YSYEKL. The J segment lost 4 bases and the V segment lost 3 bases, leaving 10 bases of the junction unmatched. This CDR3 has 17 residues. DNA of the CDR3: TGCGCCAGCAGCCAGGTCCCGGGACAGGGTTCGAATCAGCCCCAGCATTTT. It yields the protein CASSQVPGQGSNQPQHF.

The chain links TRBV4-3 to TRBJ2-7, with D uncertain. Deletions cut 1 base from V and 4 bases from J, with 5 bases between. CDR3 length: 12 residues. CDR1 LGHNA and CDR2 YSLEER come from the germline V gene. The DNA for the CDR3 is TGCGCCAGCAGCCAAGGAGGATACGAGCAGTACTTC. Amino acid sequence: CASSQGGYEQYF.

The sample holds one count of this clone. A junction boundary mismatches the germline segment, possibly from a read error. The chain carries TRBV7-9 and TRBJ2-3; 7 positions agree with TRBD2. Germline CDR1 is SEHNR and CDR2 is FQNEAQ (reference sequence). This CDR3 comprises 15 residues. The CDR3 coding sequence is TGTGCCAGCAGCTTAGAGGGAGGGAGCATAGATACGCAGTATTTT. Translated, it gives CASSLEGGSIDTQYF.

V usage is TRBV4-3 and J usage is TRBJ1-4; D is possibly TRBD1 (6 bases). V dropped 0 bases and J dropped 4 bases, with 9 bases sitting between them. Looked up from germline, CDR1 is LGHNA and CDR2 is YSLEER. The CDR3 runs 15 residues. CDR3 nucleotides: TGCGCCAGCAGCCAAGAGGACAGAGTTAATGAAAAACTGTTTTTT. It translates to CASSQEDRVNEKLFF.

This sequence joins TRBV10-2 and TRBJ2-7, with a weak D call TRBD1 (6 bases). Trimming left V 6 bases short and J 6 bases short, with 12 bases between. This CDR3 spans 12 amino acids. Germline V gene data show CDR1 as WSHSY and CDR2 as SAAADI. The CDR3 region is CASSGDRSEQYF. The CDR3 region has the DNA TGCGCCAGCAGCGGCGACAGGAGCGAGCAGTACTTC.

The chain recombines TRBV7-8 with TRBJ1-2; 7 positions agree with TRBD1. This CDR3 has 15 residues. Per germline, CDR1 SGHVS and CDR2 FQNEAQ. V was clipped by 5 bases and J by 0 bases; unmatched bases: 6. Here the CDR3 reads CASSATGTPNYGYTF. Written as DNA, the CDR3 is TGTGCCAGCAGCGCGACAGGGACCCCTAACTATGGCTACACCTTC.

This clone was counted between two and nine times. This sequence joins TRBV7-2 and TRBJ1-1; D unresolved. Trimming took off 4 bases at V and 1 base at J, with 13 bases between the two ends. The CDR3 loop spans 15 amino acids. Germline lookup yields CDR1 SGHTA and CDR2 FQGNSA. DNA for the CDR3: TGTGCCAGCAGCTCACGGGTCCAAACGAACACTGAAGCTTTCTTT. Translation gives CASSSRVQTNTEAFF.

The J gene is TRBJ2-7, the V gene TRBV27; 7 bases match TRBD1. Germline V CDR1 and CDR2: MNHEY, SMNVEV (reference sequence). J gave up 8 bases and V 8 bases, and 3 bases lay outside the gene matches. The CDR3 runs to 10 residues. The CDR3 is CASGDSQQYF. CDR3 DNA: TGTGCCAGCGGGGACAGCCAGCAGTACTTC.

This clone was found once. The chain employs TRBV27 and TRBJ2-7; D gene ambiguous. The germline V gene encodes CDR1 MNHEY and CDR2 SMNVEV (reference sequence). Deletions cut 4 bases from V and 7 bases from J, with 11 bases between. CDR3 size: 12 residues. The CDR3 sequence is CASSSKIREQYF. In nucleotides, the CDR3 is TGTGCCAGCAGTTCAAAAATCAGGGAGCAGTACTTC.

The genes are TRBV30 and TRBJ1-6; D ambiguous. Trimming took off 0 bases at V and 10 bases at J, with 13 bases between the two ends. This CDR3 comprises 14 residues. Germline V gives CDR1 GTSNPN, CDR2 SVGIG (reference sequence). The CDR3 region has the DNA TGTGCCTGGAGTGTAAGTGTTGGAGAATCACCCCTCCACTTT. This codes for CAWSVSVGESPLHF.

The chain carries TRBV6-5 and TRBJ2-2; no clear D gene. Germline values: CDR1 MNHEY, CDR2 SVGAGI. The CDR3 spans 16 residues. V was pared by 2 bases and J by 6 bases, with 16 bases between. DNA of the CDR3: TGTGCCAGCAGTTACGATTCGTCCAGCCTGGCCGGGGAGCTGTTTTTT. Translated, it gives CASSYDSSSLAGELFF.

The chain employs TRBV29-1 and TRBJ1-1, with D uncertain. CDR3 length equals 17 residues. Per germline, CDR1 SQVTM and CDR2 ANQGSEA. Trimming pared 0 bases from V and 4 bases from J, leaving 21 bases between. CDR3 in amino acids: CSVEDRRTPITGTEAFF. CDR3 sequence (DNA): TGCAGCGTTGAAGATCGGAGGACTCCCATTACGGGCACTGAAGCTTTCTTT.

This chain connects TRBV4-3 to TRBJ1-2, with D possibly being TRBD1 (6 bases). The V gene's germline CDR1 is LGHNA and CDR2 YSLEER. The CDR3 is 17 residues long. With 1 base removed from V and 4 bases from J, the gap between germline ends came to 19 bases. Here the CDR3 reads CASSQGKQGPRAYGYTF. The CDR3 bases are TGCGCCAGCAGCCAAGGGAAACAGGGACCTAGGGCCTATGGCTACACCTTC.

The V and J genes are TRBV30 and TRBJ2-1; D unclear. Germline V gene lookup returns CDR1 GTSNPN and CDR2 SVGIG (reference sequence). The CDR3 is made up of 13 amino acids. V shed 0 bases and J shed 3 bases, with 6 bases lying between them. CDR3 amino acids: CAWSVTLYNEQFF. DNA for the CDR3: TGTGCCTGGAGTGTAACCCTCTACAATGAGCAGTTCTTC.

This chain uses TRBV6-5 with TRBJ2-1; 7 bases fit TRBD2. CDR3 size: 14 residues. In germline, CDR1 is MNHEY, CDR2 SVGAGI. J lost 1 base, V lost 5 bases, and 2 bases had no gene match. CDR3 region: CASSGAGSYNEQFF. The CDR3 DNA reads as TGTGCCAGCAGTGGAGCGGGATCCTACAATGAGCAGTTCTTC.